Listed here are 11 T cell receptor beta chains from one sample, sequenced in a study of radiotherapy plus CTLA-4 blockade in lung cancer. Data came from immunoSEQ multiplex PCR; TCRdb stores just in-frame clones and leaves some out. Here the sample spans some 94,000 clones, about four fifths being singletons. This specimen was peripheral blood, taken from a patient treated with radiotherapy plus ipilimumab. The source of these receptors is a human donor with non-small cell lung cancer that progressed on radiotherapy plus ipilimumab.

The rearrangement links TRBV27 to TRBJ1-4; D gene unclear. CDR1 and CDR2 (germline): MNHEY, SMNVEV (reference sequence). Trimming stripped 2 bases from V and 7 bases from J, with 11 bases between. The CDR3 loop spans 14 amino acids. This chain's CDR3 is CASSLGPLTEKLFF. CDR3 bases: TGTGCCAGCAGTTTAGGGCCCCTGACTGAAAAACTGTTTTTT.

The chain has TRBV7-3 and TRBJ2-2; D possibly corresponds to TRBD1 (5 bases). The CDR3 loop spans 16 amino acids. Trimming cost V 4 bases and J 4 bases, with 16 bases left between them. The germline V gene encodes CDR1 SGHTA and CDR2 FQGTGA. DNA for the CDR3: TGTGCCAGCAGCTCCAGACAAGGGGCCCCCACCGGGGAGCTGTTTTTT. Translated: CASSSRQGAPTGELFF.

Comments on this clone: This sample includes further DNA sequences coding for the same CDR3. The V call is TRBV27, the J call TRBJ1-2; 9 nucleotides match TRBD1. The CDR3 consists of 15 residues. The V and J ends lost 5 bases and 8 bases, in that order; junction bases with no gene match: 12. Per the germline V gene, CDR1 is MNHEY and CDR2 is SMNVEV (reference sequence). The CDR3 nucleotides are TGTGCCAGCAGTCGGGGGGGACAGGGAATCTACGGCTACACCTTC. This encodes CASSRGGQGIYGYTF.

This sequence joins TRBV10-1 and TRBJ2-1, with a tentative D call TRBD2 (6 bases). V gave up 3 bases and J gave up 6 bases, with 15 bases separating them. The V gene's germline CDR1 is WNHNN and CDR2 SYGVQD (reference sequence). The CDR3 runs to 15 residues. The CDR3 coding sequence is TGCGCCAGCAGTGAAGGGCTAGCGAGCCCCAATGAGCAGTTCTTC. Protein product: CASSEGLASPNEQFF.

The chain combines TRBV10-2 with TRBJ2-7; 9 bases map to TRBD1. V lost 0 bases to trimming and J lost 13 bases; unmatched junction nucleotides: 4. CDR1 is WSHSY, CDR2 SAAADI, per germline. This CDR3 has 12 amino acids. The CDR3 here is CASSESPGQGYV. The CDR3 coding sequence is TGCGCCAGCAGTGAGTCCCCGGGACAGGGATACGTC.

V and J are TRBV6-1 and TRBJ2-7, with D unresolved. With 3 bases removed from V and 4 bases from J, the gap between germline ends came to 4 bases. This CDR3 is 11 amino acids long. CDR1 is MNHNS, CDR2 SASEGT, per germline. The chain's CDR3 is CASSELYEQYF. The CDR3 coding sequence is TGTGCCAGCAGTGAGTTGTACGAGCAGTACTTC.

The chain joins TRBV5-1 to TRBJ2-5; D remains ambiguous. Germline CDR1 SGHRS, CDR2 YFSETQ. Trimming removed 4 bases at V and 2 bases at J, with 6 bases between. The CDR3 extends over 12 amino acids. The CDR3: CASSVEQETQYF. The CDR3 DNA reads TGCGCCAGCAGCGTTGAACAAGAGACCCAGTACTTC.

The CDR3 DNA sequence: TGTGCTAGTACGGGGATTGGAGAGACCCAGTACTTC. Translation gives CASTGIGETQYF. J is TRBJ2-5 and V is TRBV12-5, with D perhaps TRBD2 (5 bases). Germline assignment: CDR1 LGHNT and CDR2 FRNRAP. The ends were cut back, 8 bases at V and 4 bases at J, with 11 bases in the middle. The CDR3 extends over 12 amino acids.

This chain uses TRBV30 with TRBJ2-5, with D unclear. The germline CDR1 and CDR2 sequences are GTSNPN and SVGIG (reference sequence). This CDR3 region has 12 residues. The ends were cut back, 2 bases at V and 4 bases at J, with 8 bases in the middle. Here the CDR3 DNA reads TGTGCCTGGAGTTTCTACCGAGAGACCCAGTACTTC. Translating it yields CAWSFYRETQYF.

V gene TRBV6-6 combines with J gene TRBJ2-7, with 12 nucleotides matching TRBD2. The V and J ends lost 8 bases and 4 bases, in that order; junction bases with no gene match: 9. Germline V CDR1 and CDR2: MNHNY, SVGAGI (reference sequence). There are 15 residues in the CDR3. The DNA for the CDR3 is TGTGCCAGCGGCGAGCTAGCGGGAGGGCCTTACGAGCAGTACGTC. It is translated as CASGELAGGPYEQYV.

This clone was seen more than once but under ten times. The chain joins TRBV27 to TRBJ1-1; 9 nucleotides match TRBD1. The J segment lost 7 bases and the V segment lost 7 bases, leaving 10 bases of the junction unmatched. This CDR3 has 14 residues. CDR1 and CDR2 (germline): MNHEY, SMNVEV (reference sequence). Written as DNA, the CDR3 is TGTGCCAGCACCCCCCGGGGACAGGGAGGTGAAGCTTTCTTT. This encodes CASTPRGQGGEAFF.